Listed below are T cell receptor beta chains from one sample, sequenced in a study of cytomegalovirus exposure and HLA in healthy donors. The data were produced by immunoSEQ multiplex PCR, yet TCRdb's version contains in-frame clones alone and is incomplete. The sample holds roughly 120,000 clones; about 61% are singletons and the top ten take about 8.6%. The sample comprised PBMCs. The receptor set was obtained from a man younger than 30 in good health and CMV-seropositive. The conserved cysteine and the conserved F or W are not part of the CDR3 here. Part of the rows lack a size; the others show once, few, many or a class for expanded clones.

NA,TRBV11-2,ASSHYHDTYEQY
few,TRBV5-1,ASSLSTGNYGYT
NA,TRBV2,ASNSRGQGSTDTQY
NA,TRBV5-1,ASSFTGNQPQH
NA,TRBV6-1,ASSQGALAGHSNEQF
NA,TRBV28,ASSFVNTEAF
NA,TRBV7-9,ASSLEGLARNTGELF
NA,TRBV6-5,ASSQRTDRNYGYT
NA,TRBV7-9,SSSYGQGAGGYT
NA,TRBV6-1,ASSPLTETNSPLH
NA,TRBV5-6,ASSGRTAPPDTQY
once,TRBV11-3,ASSLEGRQGLNTEAF
NA,TRBV5-1,ASSLEVQGANSPLH
NA,TRBV2,ASSEDSRGYT
few,TRBV6-1,ASSELGARKPLETQY
NA,TRBV6-5,ASSYLERAKNIQY
NA,TRBV6-5,ASSYSGTGNSPLH
NA,TRBV27,ASSFNRGGGSSYNSPLH
NA,TRBV5-8,ASRYTVGTGHETQY
few,TRBV7-9,SSSRGGAEFGEKLF
few,TRBV29-1,SVQGRDYGYT
NA,TRBV25-1,ASSEQGGYEQY
few,TRBV19,ASSPGMLAGLETQY
NA,TRBV6-5,ASSYWDRNTEAF
NA,TRBV11-2,ASSLGIGGGSGANVLT
few,TRBV4-2,ASSQAGGGNEQF
NA,TRBV9,ASSRTSGGPDGYT
NA,TRBV7-2,ASSLYAGELF
NA,TRBV28,ASSLVRAGNTIY
many,TRBV6-5,ASSSHDRGKTEAF
few,TRBV30,AWSSRRRDSPVDEQF
NA,TRBV6-1,ASNLPGSNQPQH
NA,TRBV28,ASSLILNTDTQY
NA,TRBV18,ASSRTLQGTNYGYT
once,TRBV5-1,ASSPSGEPTDTQY
once,TRBV19,ASKRALSTDTQY
NA,TRBV5-1,ASSITGVNTDTQY
NA,TRBV25-1,ASSIGGTLH
NA,TRBV5-1,ASSLWGGLAGTDTQY
few,TRBV16,ASSPSGNYSPLH
NA,TRBV30,AWGGRGRETQY
NA,TRBV5-4,ASSSIGQGISYGYT
NA,TRBV6-6,ASSGGLEGQPQH
NA,TRBV28,ASRPDRVNEKLF
few,TRBV30,AWSSGWTGVSQPQH
NA,TRBV6-6,ASSYSTRGTGELF
NA,TRBV6-5,ASSPTSGTDTQY
NA,TRBV6-1,ASSGQKETQY
NA,TRBV5-6,ASSLGFGDTGGF
NA,TRBV18,ASSPRSADNEQF
NA,TRBV5-1,ASSLTLGLAGPVGTDTQY
once,TRBV7-6,ASSLAAQGNYGYT
NA,TRBV7-9,ASSPRGTNEKLF
NA,TRBV29-1,SVETSGSSTDTQY